This T cell receptor (beta chain) was captured in a study of early T cells in non-severe SARS-CoV-2 infection. Study context: Sequencing targeted bulk RNA from unsorted whole blood, leaving chains unpaired. Study-level findings and limits: Anti-spike CD8 responses were favored in VDJdb matching, and private and CD4 specificities were missed.

Each cDNA molecule carried a unique molecular identifier. Each CDR3 protein gets one entry after TCRdb re-called the 5' RACE reads with MiXCR. The sample records some 66,000 distinct CDR3 sequences, approximately 9.2% being singletons. This clonotype was picked up a small number of times. As yet, its antigen is unknown. One end of the junction varies from germline; a read error may be responsible. The V gene's germline CDR1 is SGHKS and CDR2 YYEKEE (reference sequence). This CDR3 contains 13 residues. Input material: whole blood. The genes are TRBV5-5 and TRBJ1-2; a weak D match, TRBD1 (5 bases). The sequence was obtained from an adult who was a healthcare worker with PCR-confirmed SARS-CoV-2 infection or an uninfected control (not recorded which). The CDR3, as DNA: TGTGCCAGCAGCCCGGACACCAACTATGGCTACACTTTC. Protein sequence: CASSPDTNYGYTF.